Listed here is a single TCR beta chain. Its antigen is undetermined. This entry belongs to a study of cytomegalovirus exposure and HLA in healthy donors. Findings and limits, study-wide: The likely origin of a cluster of highly shared sequence variants was a sequencing artifact. The authors later linked a missense DCLRE1C variant to TCR beta V- and J-gene trimming. With high specificity and sensitivity, the classifier reportedly diagnosed cytomegalovirus status.

Primers: 60 Vbeta forward and 13 Jbeta reverse. Profiled with immunoSEQ multiplex PCR; TCRdb holds only in-frame clones, not every one. In the table there are around 100,000 clones, about 80% of which are singletons. Sequencing input: PBMCs. The receptor was isolated from a man aged 35-49 years in good health and CMV-seronegative.

CDR3: CASSLALGQGNLYNEQFF. The CDR3 DNA sequence: TGTGCCAGCAGCTTAGCGCTGGGTCAGGGGAACCTTTACAATGAGCAGTTCTTC. The gene calls are TRBV7-2 and TRBJ2-1; possibly TRBD1 for D (6 bases). Germline assignment: CDR1 SGHTA and CDR2 FQGNSA. The length of the CDR3 is 18 residues. The germline V and J ends were trimmed by 0 bases and 4 bases, with 19 bases remaining between them.